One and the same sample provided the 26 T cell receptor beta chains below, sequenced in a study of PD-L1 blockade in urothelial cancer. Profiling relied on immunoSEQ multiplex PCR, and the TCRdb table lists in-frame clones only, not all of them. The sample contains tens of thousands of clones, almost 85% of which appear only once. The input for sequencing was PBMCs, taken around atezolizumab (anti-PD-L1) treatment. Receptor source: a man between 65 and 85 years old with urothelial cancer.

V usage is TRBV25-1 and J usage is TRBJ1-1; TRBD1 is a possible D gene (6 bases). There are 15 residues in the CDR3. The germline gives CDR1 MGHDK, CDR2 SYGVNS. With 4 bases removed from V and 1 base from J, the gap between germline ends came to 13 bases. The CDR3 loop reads CASSGIPGENTEAFF. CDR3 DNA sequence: TGTGCCAGCAGTGGGATTCCAGGGGAGAACACTGAAGCTTTCTTT.

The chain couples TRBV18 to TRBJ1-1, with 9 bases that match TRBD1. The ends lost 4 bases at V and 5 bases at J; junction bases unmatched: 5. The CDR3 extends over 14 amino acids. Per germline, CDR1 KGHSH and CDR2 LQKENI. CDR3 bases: TGTGCCAGCTCACAGACAGGGGGTTCTACTGAAGCTTTCTTT. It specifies CASSQTGGSTEAFF.

The CDR3 here is CASSLDGALGEQYF. In DNA form, the CDR3 reads TGCGCCAGCAGCTTGGATGGGGCTTTGGGGGAGCAGTACTTC. The J gene is TRBJ2-7, the V gene TRBV5-1; possible D gene TRBD1, 5 bases. V lost 0 bases, J lost 7 bases, and 14 bases lay in between. In germline, CDR1 is SGHRS, CDR2 YFSETQ. This CDR3 is 14 amino acids long.

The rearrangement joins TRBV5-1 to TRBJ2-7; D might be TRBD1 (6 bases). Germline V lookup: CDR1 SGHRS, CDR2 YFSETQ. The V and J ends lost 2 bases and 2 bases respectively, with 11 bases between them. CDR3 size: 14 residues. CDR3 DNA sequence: TGCGCCAGCAGCTTTTCACAGGGACCCTACGAGCAGTACTTC. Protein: CASSFSQGPYEQYF.

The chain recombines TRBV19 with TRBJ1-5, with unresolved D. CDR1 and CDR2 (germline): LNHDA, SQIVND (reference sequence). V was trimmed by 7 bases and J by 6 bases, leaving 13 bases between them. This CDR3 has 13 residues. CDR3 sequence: CASMDRRGQPQHF. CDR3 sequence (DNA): TGTGCCAGTATGGACCGGCGGGGTCAGCCCCAGCATTTT.

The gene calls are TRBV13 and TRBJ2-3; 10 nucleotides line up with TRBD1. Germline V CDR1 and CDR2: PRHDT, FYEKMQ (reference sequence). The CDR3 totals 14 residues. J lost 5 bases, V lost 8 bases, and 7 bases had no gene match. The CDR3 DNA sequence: TGTGCCAGCGGCGACAGGGGGCGGAGAGATACGCAGTATTTT. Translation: CASGDRGRRDTQYF. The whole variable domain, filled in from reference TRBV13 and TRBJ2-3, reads AAGVIQSPRHLIKEKRETATLKCYPIPRHDTVYWYQQGPGQDPQFLISFYEKMQSDKGSIPDRFSAQQFSDYHSELNMSSLELGDSALYFCASGDRGRRDTQYFGPGTRLTVL.

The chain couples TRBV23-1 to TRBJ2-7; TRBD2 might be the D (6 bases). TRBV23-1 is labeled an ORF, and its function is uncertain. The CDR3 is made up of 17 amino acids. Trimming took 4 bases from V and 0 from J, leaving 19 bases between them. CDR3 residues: CASSRGWVADTSYEQYF. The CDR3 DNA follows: TGCGCCAGCAGTCGCGGTTGGGTAGCGGATACCTCCTACGAGCAGTACTTC.

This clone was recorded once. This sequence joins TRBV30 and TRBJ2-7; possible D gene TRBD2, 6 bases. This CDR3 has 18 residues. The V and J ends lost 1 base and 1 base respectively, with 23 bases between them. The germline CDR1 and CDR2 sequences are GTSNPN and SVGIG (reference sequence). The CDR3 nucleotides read TGTGCCTGGAGTGGTGCGGGGACTTTCTCGCGTAGGTCCTACGAGCAGTACTTC. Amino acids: CAWSGAGTFSRRSYEQYF.

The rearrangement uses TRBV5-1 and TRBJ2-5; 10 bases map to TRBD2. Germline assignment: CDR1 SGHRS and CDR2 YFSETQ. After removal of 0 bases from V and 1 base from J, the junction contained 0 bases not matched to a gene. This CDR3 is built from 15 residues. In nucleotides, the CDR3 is TGCGCCAGCAGCTTGGCTAGCGGGGGCCAAGAGACCCAGTACTTC. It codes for CASSLASGGQETQYF.

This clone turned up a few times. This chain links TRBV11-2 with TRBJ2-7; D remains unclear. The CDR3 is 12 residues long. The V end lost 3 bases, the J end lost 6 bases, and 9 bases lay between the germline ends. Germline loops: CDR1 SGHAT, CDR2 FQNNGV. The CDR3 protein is CASSFRDTEQYF. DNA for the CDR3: TGTGCCAGCAGCTTCCGCGATACCGAGCAGTACTTC.

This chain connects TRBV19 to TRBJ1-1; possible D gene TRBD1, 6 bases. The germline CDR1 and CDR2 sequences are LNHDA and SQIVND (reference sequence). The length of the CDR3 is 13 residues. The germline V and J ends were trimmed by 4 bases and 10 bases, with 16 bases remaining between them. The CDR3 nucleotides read TGTGCCAGTAGTACACAAAACGGACAGAGAGCTTTCTTT. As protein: CASSTQNGQRAFF. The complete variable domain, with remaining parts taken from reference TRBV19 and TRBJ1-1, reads DGGITQSPKYLFRKEGQNVTLSCEQNLNHDAMYWYRQDPGQGLRLIYYSQIVNDFQKGDIAEGYSVSREKKESFPLTVTSAQKNPTAFYLCASSTQNGQRAFFGQGTRLTVV.

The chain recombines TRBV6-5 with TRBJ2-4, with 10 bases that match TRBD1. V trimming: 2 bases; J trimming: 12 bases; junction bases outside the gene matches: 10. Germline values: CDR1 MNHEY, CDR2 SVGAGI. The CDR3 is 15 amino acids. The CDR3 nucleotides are TGTGCCAGCAGTTACAGCGGGACAGGGGTCTTCAGTCAGTACTTC. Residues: CASSYSGTGVFSQYF.

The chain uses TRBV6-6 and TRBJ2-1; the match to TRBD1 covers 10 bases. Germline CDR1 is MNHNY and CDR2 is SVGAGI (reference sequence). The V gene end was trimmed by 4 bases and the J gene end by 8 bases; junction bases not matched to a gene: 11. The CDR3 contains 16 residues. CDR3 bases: TGTGCCAGCAGTTCTCCCCCGGGACAGGGGACATATGAGCAGTTCTTC. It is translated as CASSSPPGQGTYEQFF.

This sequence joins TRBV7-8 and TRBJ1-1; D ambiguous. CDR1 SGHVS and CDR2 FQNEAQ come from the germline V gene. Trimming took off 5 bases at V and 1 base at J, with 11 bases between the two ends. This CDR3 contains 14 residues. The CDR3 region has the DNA TGTGCCAGCAGCCCCCAGCGGGGGAACACTGAAGCTTTCTTT. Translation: CASSPQRGNTEAFF.

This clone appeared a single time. Here the CDR3 reads CASSRSGSPDTQYF. Written as DNA, the CDR3 is TGTGCCAGCAGCCGTAGCGGGAGCCCAGATACGCAGTATTTT. The chain employs TRBV6-5 and TRBJ2-3; 9 bases fit TRBD2. CDR3 length equals 14 residues. V dropped 6 bases and J dropped 4; count of bases not matched to a gene: 5. Germline loops: CDR1 MNHEY, CDR2 SVGAGI.

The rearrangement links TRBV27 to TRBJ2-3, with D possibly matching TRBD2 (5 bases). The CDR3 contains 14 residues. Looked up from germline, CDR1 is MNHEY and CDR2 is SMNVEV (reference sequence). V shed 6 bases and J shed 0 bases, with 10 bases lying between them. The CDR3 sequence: CASRIGLSTDTQYF. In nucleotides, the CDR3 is TGTGCCAGCAGAATCGGACTGAGCACAGATACGCAGTATTTT.

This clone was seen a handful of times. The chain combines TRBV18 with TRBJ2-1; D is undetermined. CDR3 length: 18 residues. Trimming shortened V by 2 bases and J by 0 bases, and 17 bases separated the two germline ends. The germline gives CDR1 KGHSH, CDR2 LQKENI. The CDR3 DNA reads TGTGCCAGCTCACCAGAACTTCCTACAGACCTCTCCTACAATGAGCAGTTCTTC. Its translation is CASSPELPTDLSYNEQFF.

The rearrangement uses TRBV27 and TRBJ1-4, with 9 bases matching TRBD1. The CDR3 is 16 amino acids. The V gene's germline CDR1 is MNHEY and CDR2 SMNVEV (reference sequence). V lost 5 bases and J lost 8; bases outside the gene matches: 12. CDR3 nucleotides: TGTGCCAGCAGTCGCGAAACCGGGACAGGGAAAGAAAAACTGTTTTTT. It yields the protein CASSRETGTGKEKLFF.

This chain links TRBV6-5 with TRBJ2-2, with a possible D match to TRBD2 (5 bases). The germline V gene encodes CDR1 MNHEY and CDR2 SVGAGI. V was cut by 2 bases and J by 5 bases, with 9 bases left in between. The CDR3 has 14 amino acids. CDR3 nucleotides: TGTGCCAGCAGTTACGGGCGAGGGACCGGGGAGCTGTTTTTT. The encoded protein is CASSYGRGTGELFF.

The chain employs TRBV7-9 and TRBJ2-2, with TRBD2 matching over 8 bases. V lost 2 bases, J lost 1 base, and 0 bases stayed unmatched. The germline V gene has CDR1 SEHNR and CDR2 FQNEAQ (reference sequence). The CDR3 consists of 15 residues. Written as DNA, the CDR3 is TGTGCCAGCAGCTTAACTAGCGGGAACACCGGGGAGCTGTTTTTT. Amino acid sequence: CASSLTSGNTGELFF.

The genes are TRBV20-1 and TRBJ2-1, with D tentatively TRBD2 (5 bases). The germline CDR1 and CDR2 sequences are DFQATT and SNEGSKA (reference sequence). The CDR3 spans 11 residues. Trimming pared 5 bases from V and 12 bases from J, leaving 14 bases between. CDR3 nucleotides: TGCAGTGCTGCGGGCCGGGATTGGCAGTTCTTC. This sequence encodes CSAAGRDWQFF.

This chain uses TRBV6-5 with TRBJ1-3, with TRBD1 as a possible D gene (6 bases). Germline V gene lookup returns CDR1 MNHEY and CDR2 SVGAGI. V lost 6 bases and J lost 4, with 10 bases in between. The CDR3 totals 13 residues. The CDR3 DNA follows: TGTGCCAGCAGCTCAGGGGTAGGAAACACCATATATTTT. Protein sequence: CASSSGVGNTIYF.

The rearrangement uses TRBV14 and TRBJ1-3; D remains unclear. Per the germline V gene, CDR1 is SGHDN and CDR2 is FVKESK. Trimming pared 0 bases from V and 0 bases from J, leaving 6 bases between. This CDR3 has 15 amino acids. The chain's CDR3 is CASSQDPSSGNTIYF. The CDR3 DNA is TGTGCCAGCAGCCAAGACCCGAGCTCTGGAAACACCATATATTTT.

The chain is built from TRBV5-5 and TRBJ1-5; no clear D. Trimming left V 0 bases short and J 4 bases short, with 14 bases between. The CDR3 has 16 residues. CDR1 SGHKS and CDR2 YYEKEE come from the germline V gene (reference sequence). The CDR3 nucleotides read TGTGCCAGCAGCTTGGGTGTCCAGGCCATAAATCAGCCCCAGCATTTT. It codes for CASSLGVQAINQPQHF.

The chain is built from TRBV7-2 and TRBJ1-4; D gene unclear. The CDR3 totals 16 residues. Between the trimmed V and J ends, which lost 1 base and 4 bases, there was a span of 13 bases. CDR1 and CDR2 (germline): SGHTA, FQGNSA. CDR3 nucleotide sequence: TGTGCCAGCAGCTTAGGGGCAGCGGTGAATAATGAAAAACTGTTTTTT. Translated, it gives CASSLGAAVNNEKLFF.

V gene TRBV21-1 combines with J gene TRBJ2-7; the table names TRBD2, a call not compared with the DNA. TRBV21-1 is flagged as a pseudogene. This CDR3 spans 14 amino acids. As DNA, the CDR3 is TGTGCCAGCAGCAAGGCGGGAGGATACTACGAGCAGTACTTC. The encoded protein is CASSKAGGYYEQYF.